This TCR beta chain came from a study of blood T cell repertoires in COVID-19. Libraries were prepared by immunoSEQ multiplex PCR; TCRdb keeps only in-frame clonotypes and omits some of them. Here the sample spans approximately 300,000 clones, approximately 89% being singletons. The CDR3 runs to 14 residues. The trim removed 5 bases at V and 5 bases at J, leaving 7 bases unmatched. From germline, CDR1 is SEHNR and CDR2 FQNEAQ (reference sequence). The chain joins TRBV7-9 to TRBJ2-7; TRBD1 matches 9 bases. Sequenced input: PBMCs or T cells enriched from blood (not recorded which). This receptor was obtained from a woman aged 18-29 years who had recovered from COVID-19. CDR3 region: CASSITGGRNEQYF. The CDR3 nucleotides are TGTGCCAGCAGCATCACAGGGGGCCGGAACGAGCAGTACTTC. Together with reference TRBV7-9 and TRBJ2-7, the CDR3 gives the full variable domain: DTGVSQNPRHKITKRGQNVTFRCDPISEHNRLYWYRQTLGQGPEFLTYFQNEAQLEKSRLLSDRFSAERPKGSFSTLEIQRTEQGDSAMYLCASSITGGRNEQYFGPGTRLTVT.